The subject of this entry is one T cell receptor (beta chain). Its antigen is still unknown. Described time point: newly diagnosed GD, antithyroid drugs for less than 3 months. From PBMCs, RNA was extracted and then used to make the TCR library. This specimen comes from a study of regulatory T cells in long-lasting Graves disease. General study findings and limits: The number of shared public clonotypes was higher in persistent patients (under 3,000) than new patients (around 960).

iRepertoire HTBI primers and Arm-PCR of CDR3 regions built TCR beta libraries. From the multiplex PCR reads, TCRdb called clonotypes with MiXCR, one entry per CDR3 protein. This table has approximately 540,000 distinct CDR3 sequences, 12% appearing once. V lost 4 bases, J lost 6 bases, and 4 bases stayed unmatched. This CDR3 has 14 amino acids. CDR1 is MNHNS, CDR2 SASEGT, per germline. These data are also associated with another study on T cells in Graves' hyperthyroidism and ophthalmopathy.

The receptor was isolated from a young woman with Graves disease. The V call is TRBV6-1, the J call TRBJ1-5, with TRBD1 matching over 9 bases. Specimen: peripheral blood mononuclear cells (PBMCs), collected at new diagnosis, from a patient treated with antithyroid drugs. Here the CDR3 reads CASSVQQGAQPQHF. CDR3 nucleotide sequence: TGTGCCAGCAGTGTACAACAGGGGGCTCAGCCCCAGCATTTT.